This T cell receptor beta chain was identified in a study of OX40 agonist ivuxolimab in advanced cancers. This table comes from immunoSEQ multiplex PCR, and its TCRdb copy is limited to in-frame clones, with some not included. The repertoire has under 95,000 clones, roughly 89% of them found once; the top ten carry roughly 8.7%. Study-level findings and limits: More expanded clones were seen, on average, in CD8+ T cells than in CD4+.

This CDR3 spans 13 amino acids. The germline CDR1 and CDR2 sequences are MNHNS and SASEGT. Worth noting for this clone: What it recognizes is unknown.

The source material was CD4+ or CD8+ T cells sorted from blood, sampled in a trial of the OX40 agonist ivuxolimab. This TCR derives from an adult with an advanced solid tumor such as melanoma, head and neck, liver or kidney cancer. The chain uses TRBV6-1 and TRBJ2-5, with 7 bases fitting TRBD2. The end of the DNA fits TRBJ2-7 better, so the J call may be wrong. The CDR3 loop reads CASSRLAPYEQYF. For the CDR3, the DNA is TGTGCCAGCAGTAGACTAGCACCCTACGAGCAGTACTTC.